This T cell receptor beta chain is from a study of blood T cell repertoires in COVID-19. Study as a whole: The origin of the acute and convalescent COVID-19 samples was the United States, Italy and Spain. Sample material is recorded as cDNA or gDNA derived from T cells, B-cell-depleted T cells, or PBMCs.

Participant reports of clinical history set cohort assignment. Here immunoSEQ multiplex PCR was the method, and the copy in TCRdb shows in-frame clones only, minus some. The table shows around 480,000 clones, with roughly 90% occurring only once. CDR3 size: 14 residues. Trimming removed 2 bases from V and 7 bases from J, with 9 bases in between. The germline V gene encodes CDR1 MDHEN and CDR2 SYDVKM. Sequenced: PBMCs or T cells enriched from blood (not recorded which). This receptor was identified in a young woman who had recovered from COVID-19. The chain combines TRBV28 with TRBJ1-6; maybe TRBD1 (5 bases). DNA of the CDR3: TGTGCCAGCAGTTTAAGACAGTTAAATTCACCCCTCCACTTT. Protein sequence: CASSLRQLNSPLHF. Combining the CDR3 with reference TRBV28 and TRBJ1-6 gives the whole variable domain DVKVTQSSRYLVKRTGEKVFLECVQDMDHENMFWYRQDPGLGLRLIYFSYDVKMKEKGDIPEGYSVSREKKERFSLILESASTNQTSMYLCASSLRQLNSPLHFGNGTRLTVT.